A single sample is the source of the 8 T cell receptor beta chains below, sequenced in a study of human T cells and chemical hapten exposure. TCRdb ran MiXCR on the 5' RACE reads and lists one entry per CDR3 protein. The table shows approximately 80,000 distinct CDR3 sequences, with roughly 15% occurring only once. Total RNA was extracted from unfractionated whole blood. These receptors originate from a female donor in good health.

The rearrangement uses TRBV10-3 and TRBJ2-3; TRBD2 matches at 8 bases. J was trimmed by 8 bases and V by 6 bases; bases with no gene match: 10. The CDR3 contains 14 residues. Germline CDR1 reads ENHRY; CDR2 reads SYGVKD. Written as DNA, the CDR3 is TGTGCCATCAGATCCGGGACTAGAGATACTACGCAGTATTTT. It encodes CAIRSGTRDTTQYF.

This clonotype turned up a few times. The chain couples TRBV6-8 to TRBJ1-5, with D uncertain. Germline assignment: CDR1 MNHGY and CDR2 SAAAGT. V shed 2 bases and J shed 2 bases, with 13 bases lying between them. This CDR3 region has 16 residues. The CDR3 is CASSYPQARGNQPQHF. The CDR3 DNA sequence: TGTGCCAGCAGTTACCCTCAAGCAAGAGGCAATCAGCCCCAGCATTTT.

This clonotype was counted a few times. The CDR3 DNA reads as TGTGCCAGCAGTTTAACCTCAGGGACCCAGTACTTC. It codes for CASSLTSGTQYF. This sequence joins TRBV12-3 or TRBV12-4 and TRBJ2-5; D is undetermined. CDR3 length: 12 residues. With 2 bases removed from V and 7 bases from J, the gap between germline ends came to 8 bases.

This clonotype showed up just a few times. CDR3 DNA: TGTGCCAGCAGCTCCTGGAGCGGCCAAGAGACCCAGTACTTC. Translated, it gives CASSSWSGQETQYF. The chain has TRBV7-2 and TRBJ2-5, with D possibly TRBD2 on 5 matching bases. Germline V CDR1 and CDR2: SGHTA, FQGNSA. The CDR3 loop spans 14 amino acids. Trimming took off 4 bases at V and 1 base at J, with 10 bases between the two ends. The variable domain in full, completed from reference TRBV7-2 and TRBJ2-5, reads GAGVSQSPSNKVTEKGKDVELRCDPISGHTALYWYRQSLGQGLEFLIYFQGNSAPDKSGLPSDRFSAERTGGSVSTLTIQRTQQEDSAVYLCASSSWSGQETQYFGPGTRLLVL.

This rearrangement joins TRBV6-5 to TRBJ2-3, with 8 bases identical to TRBD2. CDR1 and CDR2 from the germline V gene are MNHEY and SVGAGI. The V segment lost 6 bases and the J segment 0 bases; nucleotides outside the gene matches: 11. CDR3 length equals 17 residues. CDR3 sequence: CASSQTPSGPSTDTQYF. The DNA for the CDR3 is TGTGCCAGCAGCCAAACGCCTAGCGGGCCTAGCACAGATACGCAGTATTTT.

The sample holds many counts of this clonotype. V gene TRBV29-1 combines with J gene TRBJ1-2, with TRBD1 identical over 7 bases. The germline CDR1 and CDR2 sequences are SQVTM and ANQGSEA. The CDR3 is made up of 13 amino acids. Trimming took 6 bases from V and 8 from J; bases not matched to a gene: 12. The CDR3 DNA follows: TGCAGCGTGAGGACAGGCCGGATCGGCGGCTACACCTTC. Protein sequence: CSVRTGRIGGYTF.

V gene TRBV5-4 combines with J gene TRBJ1-1; D perhaps matches TRBD1 (6 bases). V was pared by 6 bases and J by 3 bases, with 18 bases between. CDR1 is SGHNT and CDR2 is YYREEE in the germline V gene (reference sequence). The CDR3 has 15 amino acids. Here the CDR3 reads CASTPEGDGYTEAFF. The CDR3 DNA follows: TGTGCCAGCACCCCCGAGGGGGACGGGTACACTGAAGCTTTCTTT.

This clonotype was seen a handful of times. The rearrangement uses TRBV28 and TRBJ1-1; no clear D. CDR3 size: 14 residues. The V gene lost 3 bases and the J gene lost 2 bases, with 10 bases spanning the gap. The germline V gene has CDR1 MDHEN and CDR2 SYDVKM. The CDR3 DNA follows: TGTGCCAGCAGTTTCGGTCCAATCAACACTGAAGCTTTCTTT. Encoded protein: CASSFGPINTEAFF.